This T cell receptor (beta chain) was recovered during a study of PD-L1 blockade in urothelial cancer. Study context: The year 2014 saw patients start atezolizumab, 1,200 mg intravenously every 3 weeks. Study outcomes and limitations: Pretreatment peripheral blood TCR clonality that fell below the median predicted better survival among the patients studied.

Germline V gives CDR1 WNHNN, CDR2 SYGVQD (reference sequence). This CDR3 region has 15 residues. J gave up 5 bases and V 7 bases, and 8 bases lay outside the gene matches. Of note for this clone: Its antigen remains unidentified.

The data were produced by immunoSEQ multiplex PCR, yet TCRdb's version contains in-frame clones alone and is incomplete. The data contain about 86,000 clones, more than 75% of them singletons. As to time point: pretreatment peripheral blood. Locally advanced or metastatic urothelial carcinoma was present in patients. The chain uses TRBV10-1 and TRBJ1-6, with TRBD1 matching 7 bases. The material was PBMCs, obtained around atezolizumab (anti-PD-L1) treatment. This TCR was sampled from a man aged 55 to 70 with urothelial cancer. The CDR3 loop reads CASTSAGGHNSPLHF. The CDR3 DNA sequence: TGCGCCAGCACTTCGGCAGGGGGTCATAATTCACCCCTCCACTTT.